This TCR beta chain appears in the sequencing data of a study of PD-L1 blockade in urothelial cancer. Study details: Patients took up atezolizumab at some point between 2013 and 2014 at 1,200 mg intravenously every 3 weeks. Patients previously received 0 to 3 chemotherapy regimens. Investigators checked blood 3 weeks (second dose) and 6 weeks after treatment start. Regarding the study as a whole: Blood clones associated with the tumor expanded more at 3 weeks in durable-benefit patients.

Germline V lookup: CDR1 SNHLY, CDR2 FYNNEI. The CDR3 runs 16 residues. V was cut by 5 bases and J by 0 bases, with 13 bases left in between. The method was immunoSEQ multiplex PCR; TCRdb's version includes in-frame clones alone and lacks a portion of them. The table has about 130,000 clones, less than 85% seen once. A remark on this clone: Its antigen is not known.

As to time point: pretreatment peripheral blood. Sequencing used PBMCs, obtained around atezolizumab (anti-PD-L1) treatment. The receptor comes from a man aged 45-60 years with urothelial cancer. This rearrangement joins TRBV2 to TRBJ1-4; no clear D gene. The CDR3 nucleotides are TGTGCCAGCAGTACCGAACCGAAGCCAACTAATGAAAAACTGTTTTTT. Translation: CASSTEPKPTNEKLFF. Full variable domain (remainder filled in from reference TRBV2 and TRBJ1-4): EPEVTQTPSHQVTQMGQEVILRCVPISNHLYFYWYRQILGQKVEFLVSFYNNEISEKSEIFDDQFSVERPDGSNFTLKIRSTKLEDSAMYFCASSTEPKPTNEKLFFGSGTQLSVL.